The 13 T cell receptor beta chains below come from one sample, sequenced in a study of blood T cell repertoires in COVID-19. Measured with immunoSEQ multiplex PCR; TCRdb has only the in-frame clones, and not every one. This sample has a few hundred thousand clones, with about 85% found just once. Sequencing was done on a sample of PBMCs or T cells enriched from blood (not recorded which). The receptors here all came from a man aged 40-50 years who had recovered from COVID-19.

The chain couples TRBV6-1 to TRBJ1-5; D remains ambiguous. Deletions cut 1 base from V and 4 bases from J, with 5 bases between. This CDR3 spans 13 amino acids. Germline V gene sequence: CDR1 MNHNS, CDR2 SASEGT. The DNA for the CDR3 is TGTGCCAGCAGTGAAGGCCTAAATCAGCCCCAGCATTTT. Residues: CASSEGLNQPQHF.

This clone showed up just a few times. This sequence joins TRBV19 and TRBJ2-2; D is perhaps TRBD1 (6 bases). The CDR3 is 15 amino acids. V dropped 5 bases and J dropped 5 bases, with 15 bases sitting between them. The germline gives CDR1 LNHDA, CDR2 SQIVND (reference sequence). The DNA for the CDR3 is TGTGCCAGTAGTTTCGGGGCAGGGGCTACCGGGGAGCTGTTTTTT. Protein: CASSFGAGATGELFF. Full variable domain (missing parts from reference TRBV19 and TRBJ2-2): DGGITQSPKYLFRKEGQNVTLSCEQNLNHDAMYWYRQDPGQGLRLIYYSQIVNDFQKGDIAEGYSVSREKKESFPLTVTSAQKNPTAFYLCASSFGAGATGELFFGEGSRLTVL.

This clone was counted a few times. The rearrangement joins TRBV18 to TRBJ2-7; D is unresolved. V gave up 0 bases and J gave up 3 bases, with 6 bases separating them. Germline-derived CDR1 and CDR2 are KGHSH and LQKENI. The CDR3 covers 13 residues. The CDR3 coding sequence is TGTGCCAGCTCACCACCGCTAGACTACGAGCAGTACTTC. Amino acid sequence: CASSPPLDYEQYF.

The chain is built from TRBV30 and TRBJ1-1; D may be TRBD1 (5 bases). In germline, CDR1 is GTSNPN, CDR2 SVGIG (reference sequence). The CDR3 has 18 residues. Trimming shortened V by 1 base and J by 1 base, and 22 bases separated the two germline ends. The CDR3 nucleotides read TGTGCCTGGAGTGCAAGCACCCGGATTACTCAGGGGAACACTGAAGCTTTCTTT. This sequence encodes CAWSASTRITQGNTEAFF.

J is TRBJ2-1 and V is TRBV30; no reliable D call. This CDR3 comprises 13 residues. CDR1 and CDR2 (germline): GTSNPN, SVGIG (reference sequence). Trimming cost V 0 bases and J 9 bases, with 12 bases left between them. This CDR3 is CAWSVSVGGEQFF. For the CDR3, the DNA is TGTGCCTGGAGTGTATCGGTCGGCGGTGAGCAGTTCTTC.

The CDR3 loop is CASSSIGETQYF. The CDR3 DNA reads TGTGCCAGCAGCTCAATCGGGGAGACCCAGTACTTC. The rearrangement links TRBV7-9 to TRBJ2-5; no clear D gene. The length of the CDR3 is 12 residues. V lost 4 bases to trimming and J lost 5 bases, with 8 bases between them. Germline V gene data show CDR1 as SEHNR and CDR2 as FQNEAQ (reference sequence).

CDR3 nucleotides: TGTGCCAGCTCACGCGAACAGGGGAACACTGAAGCTTTCTTT. Residues: CASSREQGNTEAFF. The V gene is TRBV18, the J gene TRBJ1-1; tentatively, D is TRBD1 (6 bases). Trimming took 4 bases from V and 1 from J, leaving 10 bases between them. The CDR3 consists of 14 residues. Germline CDR1 KGHSH, CDR2 LQKENI.

This chain links TRBV5-5 with TRBJ2-5; a possible D gene is TRBD1 (5 bases). V was cut by 0 bases and J by 13 bases, with 13 bases left in between. There are 12 residues in the CDR3. CDR1 and CDR2 from the germline V gene are SGHKS and YYEKEE (reference sequence). The CDR3 region is CASSLGGAVLYF. The CDR3 DNA reads as TGTGCCAGCAGCTTGGGTGGGGCAGTATTGTACTTC.

This chain joins TRBV7-9 and TRBJ2-7; 7 bases line up with TRBD1. V lost 5 bases to trimming and J lost 5 bases; unmatched junction nucleotides: 9. There are 14 residues in the CDR3. Germline CDR1 reads SEHNR; CDR2 reads FQNEAQ (reference sequence). CDR3 DNA: TGTGCCAGCAGCCCCGGCCGGACAGGCGACGAGCAGTACTTC. Its translation is CASSPGRTGDEQYF.

V and J are TRBV20-1 and TRBJ1-5; weak D call: TRBD1 (5 bases). The germline V gene encodes CDR1 DFQATT and CDR2 SNEGSKA (reference sequence). The CDR3 has 15 residues. V lost 3 bases, J lost 5 bases, and 17 bases lay in between. CDR3 sequence reads: CSASPMTATDQPQHF. The CDR3 nucleotides read TGCAGTGCTAGTCCTATGACAGCGACGGATCAGCCCCAGCATTTT.

This clone was observed a single time. CDR3 DNA: TGTGCCACCAGCCTCGGGGGTGGCAGTTCACCCCTCCACTTT. Translation gives CATSLGGGSSPLHF. This sequence joins TRBV24-1 and TRBJ1-6; D is perhaps TRBD1 (5 bases). Trimming stripped 7 bases from V and 9 bases from J, with 15 bases between. The CDR3 has 14 amino acids. CDR1 KGHDR and CDR2 SFDVKD come from the germline V gene.

The chain uses TRBV4-2 and TRBJ1-5, with no clear D. V dropped 1 base and J dropped 2 bases, with 12 bases sitting between them. The germline gives CDR1 LGHNA, CDR2 YNFKEQ. CDR3 length: 16 residues. DNA of the CDR3: TGTGCCAGCAGCCAAGGGGAGGGCTGGGGCAATCAGCCCCAGCATTTT. This gives the protein CASSQGEGWGNQPQHF.

The chain recombines TRBV5-1 with TRBJ2-2; 7 bases map to TRBD2. This CDR3 is 19 amino acids long. With 1 base clipped from V and 3 bases from J, the junction kept 15 bases outside the gene matches. Germline V gives CDR1 SGHRS, CDR2 YFSETQ. CDR3 in amino acids: CASSLLRGSYNVDTGELFF. The CDR3, as DNA: TGCGCCAGCAGCTTGCTCCGCGGGAGTTATAATGTGGACACCGGGGAGCTGTTTTTT.